This is a list of T cell receptor beta chains from one sample in a study of cytomegalovirus exposure and HLA in healthy donors. The table came from immunoSEQ multiplex PCR; TCRdb's copy has only in-frame clones and leaves some out. There are 60,000 to 75,000 clones in the sample; 70% to 75% occur only once, and 20% to 25% lies in the top ten. The sequencing input was PBMCs. Every receptor here comes from a woman between 25 and 40 years old in good health and CMV-seropositive. The CDR3 runs from the conserved cysteine through the conserved F or W. A D gene is named only where the DNA matches it firmly. Size values are once, few and many counts, or a class for expanded clones, and some rows have none.

NA	TRBV29-1	TRBJ2-1	NA	CSVEISGNEQFF	TGCAGCGTTGAAATATCGGGGAATGAGCAGTTCTTC
TRBD1	TRBV30	TRBJ1-2	few	CAWTHPAGTGNYGYTF	TGTGCCTGGACTCACCCCGCAGGGACAGGGAACTATGGCTACACCTTC
NA	TRBV15	TRBJ1-5	NA	CATSREGAVQQPQHF	TGTGCCACCAGCAGAGAAGGGGCGGTTCAACAGCCCCAGCATTTT
NA	TRBV28	TRBJ1-3	NA	CASSRYDSSGNTIYF	TGTGCCAGCAGTCGTTATGACAGCTCTGGAAACACCATATATTTT
NA	TRBV9	TRBJ2-1	NA	CASTRLARGALDEQFF	TGTGCCAGCACCCGTCTGGCCCGAGGCGCACTGGATGAGCAGTTCTTC
TRBD1	TRBV2	TRBJ2-1	NA	CASHRDRDNEQFF	TGTGCCAGCCACCGGGACAGGGACAATGAGCAGTTCTTC
TRBD1	TRBV4-1	TRBJ2-2	NA	CASSRGTGQSSGELFF	TGCGCCAGCAGCCGCGGGACAGGACAATCCAGCGGGGAGCTGTTTTTT
NA	TRBV5-4	TRBJ1-3	few	CASSSQWGPGNTIYF	TGTGCCAGCAGCTCTCAATGGGGGCCTGGAAACACCATATATTTT
NA	TRBV6-1	TRBJ1-1	NA	CASSVEAGFTEAFF	TGTGCCAGCAGTGTTGAGGCTGGATTCACTGAAGCTTTCTTT
TRBD2	TRBV29-1	TRBJ2-7	once	CSVLTSGSIEQYF	TGCAGCGTACTTACTAGCGGGAGTATCGAGCAGTACTTC
NA	TRBV5-1	TRBJ1-1	NA	CASSPTANTEAFF	TGCGCCAGCAGCCCGACAGCGAACACTGAAGCTTTCTTT
NA	TRBV4-1	TRBJ2-2	NA	CASSQEAAPLGGELFF	TGCGCCAGCAGCCAAGAAGCGGCCCCGCTGGGCGGGGAGCTGTTTTTT
NA	TRBV6-5	TRBJ2-3	few	CASSSFGDTQYF	TGTGCCAGCAGCTCGTTCGGTGATACGCAGTATTTT
TRBD1	TRBV7-2	TRBJ1-5	once	CASSLGVDRGRGQPQHF	TGTGCCAGCAGCTTAGGAGTGGACAGGGGGCGCGGTCAGCCCCAGCATTTT
TRBD1	TRBV5-6	TRBJ2-4	NA	CASSSDRANIQYF	TGTGCCAGCAGCTCGGACAGGGCGAACATTCAGTACTTC
TRBD2	TRBV5-1	TRBJ2-5	NA	CASRLAGNQETQYF	TGCGCCAGCAGACTAGCGGGAAACCAAGAGACCCAGTACTTC
TRBD1	TRBV9	TRBJ2-1	NA	CASSVTTGANEQFF	TGTGCCAGCAGCGTGACGACAGGGGCTAATGAGCAGTTCTTC
NA	TRBV29-1	TRBJ2-7	NA	CSVEAESYEQYF	TGCAGCGTTGAAGCGGAGTCCTACGAGCAGTACTTC
NA	TRBV2	TRBJ1-5	NA	CASSEGWSYPYSNQPQHF	TGTGCCAGCAGTGAAGGATGGTCATACCCCTATAGCAATCAGCCCCAGCATTTT
TRBD1	TRBV7-6	TRBJ1-1	NA	CASSPTGAGRVNTEAFF	TGTGCCAGCAGCCCGACAGGGGCGGGAAGGGTGAACACTGAAGCTTTCTTT
TRBD1	TRBV29-1	TRBJ1-1	NA	CSVLSPGQGSGAFF	TGCAGCGTTCTTTCTCCGGGACAGGGGAGTGGAGCTTTCTTT
TRBD1	TRBV6-6	TRBJ2-1	few	CASARPGTGKYNEQFF	TGTGCCAGCGCCCGCCCCGGGACAGGGAAATACAATGAGCAGTTCTTC
TRBD2	TRBV7-2	TRBJ2-5	NA	CASRPLFSGKGSETQYF	TGTGCCAGCAGACCCCTGTTCAGCGGGAAGGGGTCGGAGACCCAGTACTTC
NA	TRBV6-5	TRBJ1-2	NA	CASSLGGNYGYTF	TGTGCCAGCAGTTTAGGGGGTAACTATGGCTACACCTTC
NA	TRBV4-1	TRBJ1-3	few	CASSQVDSVGNTIYF	TGCGCCAGCAGCCAAGTGGATAGCGTCGGAAACACCATATATTTT
NA	TRBV6-7	TRBJ1-5	NA	CASSFPGHFSNQPQHF	TGTGCCAGCAGTTTCCCCGGACATTTTAGCAATCAGCCCCAGCATTTT
TRBD2	TRBV4-1	TRBJ2-3	once	CASSQDGAGVDTQYF	TGCGCCAGCAGCCAAGATGGGGCGGGAGTGGATACGCAGTATTTT